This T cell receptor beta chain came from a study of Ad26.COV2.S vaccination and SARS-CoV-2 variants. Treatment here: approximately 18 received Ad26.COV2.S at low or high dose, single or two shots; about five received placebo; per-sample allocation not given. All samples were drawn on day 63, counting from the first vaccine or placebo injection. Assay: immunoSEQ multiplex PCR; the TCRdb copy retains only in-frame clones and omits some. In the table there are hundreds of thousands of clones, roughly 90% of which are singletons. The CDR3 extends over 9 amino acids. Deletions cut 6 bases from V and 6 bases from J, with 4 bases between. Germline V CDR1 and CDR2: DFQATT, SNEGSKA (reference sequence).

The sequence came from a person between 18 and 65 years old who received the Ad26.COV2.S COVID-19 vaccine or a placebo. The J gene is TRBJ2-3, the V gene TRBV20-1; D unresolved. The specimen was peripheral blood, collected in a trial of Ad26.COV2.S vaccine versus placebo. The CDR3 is CSAMDTQYF. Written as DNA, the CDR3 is TGCAGTGCAATGGATACGCAGTATTTT.